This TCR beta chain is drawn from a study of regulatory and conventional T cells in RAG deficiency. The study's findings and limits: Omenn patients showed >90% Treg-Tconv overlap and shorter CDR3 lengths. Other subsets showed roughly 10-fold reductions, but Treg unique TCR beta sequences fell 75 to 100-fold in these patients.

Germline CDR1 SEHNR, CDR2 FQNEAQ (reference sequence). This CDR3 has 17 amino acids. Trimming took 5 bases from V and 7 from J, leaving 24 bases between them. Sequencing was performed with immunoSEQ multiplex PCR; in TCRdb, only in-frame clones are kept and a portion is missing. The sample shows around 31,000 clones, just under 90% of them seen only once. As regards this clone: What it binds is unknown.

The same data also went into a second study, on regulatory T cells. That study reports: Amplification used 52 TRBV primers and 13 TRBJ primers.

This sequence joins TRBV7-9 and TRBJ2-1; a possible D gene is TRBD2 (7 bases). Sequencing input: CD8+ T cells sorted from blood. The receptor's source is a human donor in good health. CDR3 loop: CASSPTRGRTRNNEQFF. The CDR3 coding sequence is TGTGCCAGCAGCCCAACTCGGGGGCGGACTAGAAATAATGAGCAGTTCTTC.